This T cell receptor beta chain was documented in a study of blood T cell repertoires in COVID-19. Study details: Material from acute and convalescent COVID-19 was sourced from the United States, Italy and Spain. Sources were T cells, B-cell-depleted T cells, or PBMCs; the material itself was cDNA or gDNA.

CDR1 and CDR2 from the germline V gene are MDHEN and SYDVKM. The CDR3 covers 20 residues. The J segment lost 2 bases and the V segment lost 5 bases, leaving 13 bases of the junction unmatched. Generated by immunoSEQ multiplex PCR, the TCRdb table keeps only in-frame clones and is missing some. Here the sample spans fewer than 350,000 clones, 75% to 90% being singletons. What was sequenced was PBMCs or T cells enriched from blood (not recorded which). The chain couples TRBV28 to TRBJ2-1; 15 positions match TRBD2. The clonotype was recovered from a man between 60 and 70 years old who had recovered from COVID-19. The CDR3: CASSVGRTSGREIPYNEQFF. CDR3 DNA sequence: TGTGCCAGCAGTGTAGGGAGGACTAGCGGGAGGGAGATTCCCTACAATGAGCAGTTCTTC.